This T cell receptor beta chain emerged from a study of OX40 agonist ivuxolimab in advanced cancers. On this clone: Its antigen is undetermined.

The protocol was immunoSEQ multiplex PCR, while the TCRdb copy is restricted to in-frame clones and leaves out a portion. The sample holds 100,000 or so clones, around 91% seen once. General observations from the study: Expanded clones tended on average to be more numerous among CD8+ T cells than CD4+.

CDR1 and CDR2 (germline): SGHTA, FQGNSA. This CDR3 has 14 residues. V gave up 4 bases and J gave up 8 bases; unmatched junction bases: 9. The specimen comprised CD4+ or CD8+ T cells sorted from blood, sampled in a trial of the OX40 agonist ivuxolimab. The chain carries TRBV7-2 and TRBJ1-1; 8 nucleotides agree with TRBD1. The sequence was obtained from an adult with an advanced solid tumor such as melanoma, head and neck, liver or kidney cancer. The CDR3 DNA reads TGTGCCAGCAGCTACGTCCCGGGACAGGAAGAAGCTTTCTTT. Protein product: CASSYVPGQEEAFF.